This entry is about one T cell receptor beta chain. It lacks a known antigen. The sample holds no much larger clone one base away, and base qualities are not on file. The cohort was made up of about 610 healthy bone marrow donors. At the time of sampling, every cohort member was nominally healthy, though immune exposures that went unrecorded were likely present. The donor tested CMV seronegative and was one of the 352 seronegative cohort members. A peripheral blood sample was provided by each donor, and peripheral blood mononuclear cells were used for TCR beta sequencing. Genomic DNA extraction from the blood cell samples was performed with the Qiagen DNeasy Blood Extraction Kit. This specimen belongs to a study of cytomegalovirus exposure and HLA in healthy donors (dated by TCRdb to about 2017). About the study as a whole: An earlier analysis of about 530 of the donors reported 250 to 300 Gb of sequence data and 100 million to 120 million unique TCR beta sequences obtained from around 170 million T cells. An early release that covered about 600 HLA-typed donors contained about 300 gigabases of sequencing data and 80 million or so unique TCR sequences. The genetic ancestry cluster associated with self-reported Caucasian donors included about 84% of the roughly 410 genotyped donors. The study aimed to test whether signatures of past pathogen exposure could be identified by cataloging public T cell receptors. The study used immunosequencing to profile the T cell repertoires of 666 subjects and linked those repertoires to cytomegalovirus serostatus. In addition to the first cohort of 666 subjects, a separate validation cohort of about 120 different subjects was used. To predict cytomegalovirus infection status, the study brought together high-throughput TCR immunosequencing, statistical association of individual TCRs with disease status, and machine learning. A later analysis re-examined previously published TCR beta repertoires from several hundred donors and added high-resolution HLA genotyping to investigate patterns of TCR occurrence. Rather than using new phenotypic data, the later analysis identified candidate immune exposures from TCR beta sequences and from how often those sequences occurred across donors. An earlier analysis of approximately 580 of the donors used high-throughput TCR beta sequencing to judge whether each TCR beta V gene segment behaved as functional or pseudogenic. Donor age, sex, ethnicity and CMV serostatus were compiled alongside the repertoire data. A later genetic analysis took genome-wide SNP genotypes for about 65% of the 666 donors and used that subset as a discovery cohort. All discovery cohort repertoires had been generated using a single sequencing platform. Both class I and class II loci were covered by HLA typing, at four-digit resolution. Typing coverage differed by locus: A, B, C, DRB1 and DQB1 were typed in roughly 620-630 donors, DQA1 in 500 to 550, DPA1 in some 570, and DPB1 in 450 to 480. Four to six DR-DQ haplotypes were handled as single units for association and clustering, since linkage in the cohort was strong. On average, roughly 200,000 unique TCR beta nucleotide sequences were sequenced per donor among 398 genotyped donors of the cohort, with approximately 18% of those sequences being non-productive. On the study overall, not on this receptor specifically: Assigning TCR associations to individual alleles was difficult when HLA alleles, especially DR and DQ, strongly co-occurred. According to a later genetic analysis, donors in an Asian-associated ancestry cluster had fewer N-insertions in productive TCRs than the roughly 660-donor mean. Some IMGT-functional V segments, including TRBV6-2 and TRBV6-3, could not be told apart with the 87-base-pair reads, so those segments were excluded. V-gene and J-gene trimming of TCR beta chains was associated with a missense DCLRE1C variant in a later genetic analysis, and the association was replicated in an independent cohort. The classifier was reported to diagnose cytomegalovirus status with high specificity and sensitivity in both the original and validation cohorts. Most CMV-associated TCR beta chains appeared to be HLA-restricted in a later analysis, and the HLA associations seemed to be driven largely by CMV exposure. This cohort had only TCR beta chains sequenced, and the lack of alpha or paired-chain data limited which features could be detected. The sequencing pipeline was judged likely to have produced a cluster of highly shared sequence variants as a technical artifact. A further reported finding was that TCR beta sequences accurately predicted the HLA-A and HLA-B alleles for most subjects in the first cohort. In vitro tests confirmed that a few of the cytomegalovirus-associated TCR beta chains recognize cytomegalovirus antigens. Presence/absence analyses assumed roughly uniform sequencing depth across donors, an assumption that may not hold. Linkage disequilibrium might explain the correlated functional status among segregating V segments, but an unknown experimental factor could not be excluded. In a later analysis, several top co-occurrence clusters were reported to appear linked to parvovirus B19, influenza, CMV and Epstein-Barr virus. HLA typing was unavailable for some donors at each locus, so association tests used only the typed subset. In a later analysis, HLA-associated TCR beta chains were found to be more clonally expanded and to have lower generation probabilities than equally common non-associated chains. Because counts were too low, roughly 16 rarely observed V segments, including chromosome 9 orphons, were left out of the earlier analysis of roughly 600 of the donors. A later analysis associated around 16,000 TCR beta sequences with specific HLA alleles at a false discovery rate of 0.05. An earlier analysis of some 560 of the donors showed that most TCR beta V segments appeared in productive rearrangements either about 90% or about 30% of the time, which broadly matched IMGT annotations. Across donors, most TCR sequences were observed very rarely, whereas some public TCRs were present in many individuals. In the study, 150 to 200 TCR beta chains were listed as associated with cytomegalovirus. A later analysis found that TCR association rates varied across HLA loci, with DRB1 alleles showing the most associated TCRs and HLA-C alleles the fewest. The authors suggested that the approach could potentially be generalized to other disease states and immunological phenotypes. The only immune exposure information available for the cohort was CMV serostatus.

The germline V and J ends show losses of 3 bases and 6 bases respectively, and no gene match explains 8 bases of the junction. Reading the germline V gene (reference sequence) gives CDR1 LNHNV and CDR2 YYDKDF. The CDR3 spans 15 residues, from the cysteine through the phenylalanine. The retained sequence is limited to the CDR3, 45 bases, with the frame set at the first base. Library creation used the immunoSEQ multiplex PCR assay. A mixture of 60 forward primers for TCR Vbeta segments and 13 reverse primers for TCR Jbeta segments was used in the multiplex PCR. A multiplex PCR assay on genomic DNA amplified the CDR3 region of rearranged TCR beta genes. The amplified TCR beta libraries were sequenced on the Illumina HiSeq System as 87-base-pair reads. In the authors' own workflow: In a later analysis, about 80 million unique TCR beta chains were counted across the 650 to 750 repertoires, and roughly 11 million of these chains were shared by at least two donors. Raw reads were error-corrected and collapsed into unique sequences by a nearest-neighbor algorithm in which closely related sequences were merged to remove PCR and sequencing errors. CDR3 sequences were aligned to IMGT reference sequences to assign V, D and J gene segments. Each retained sequence needed at least a six-nucleotide match to both a V gene segment and a J gene segment. Rearrangements were classified as productive when the CDR3 lacked stop codons and remained in frame with V and J, and all other rearrangements were classified as non-productive. CDR3 was defined according to IMGT convention as the region running from the second conserved V-encoded cysteine to the conserved J-encoded phenylalanine. The earlier analysis of about 530 of the donors excluded any sequence lacking an unambiguous match to a single V gene segment. An earlier analysis of roughly 590 of the donors called V segments functional above 56.7% productive rearrangements and segregating when the between-donor standard deviation exceeded 5%. To diagnose cytomegalovirus status from the catalog of TCR beta chain sequences, a statistical classification framework was built. A later analysis assigned V and J genes by comparing TCR nucleotide sequences with IMGT/GENE-DB human TR gene sequences. In a later analysis, CDR3 sequences and most-parsimonious VDJ recombination scenarios were assigned using the TCRdist pipeline. In a later analysis, every TCR beta chain was defined by the combination of its CDR3 amino acid sequence and its V-gene family, and reads without a unique V-gene family were dropped. As a way to deal with suspected cross-contamination and a sequencing artifact, a later analysis dropped 640 or so nucleotide sequences that were highly shared and had low generation probability. In a later analysis, a clonal expansion index for each public chain was calculated from normalized within-repertoire ranks of inferred template counts. Generation probabilities in a later analysis came from a VDJ recombination model fitted to out-of-frame rearrangements, and those results were checked against IGoR. A later analysis scored TCR-TCR, TCR-HLA and TCR-CMV co-occurrence with hypergeometric tests, applying a repertoire-size bias correction to TCR pairs. To estimate false discovery rates, a later analysis permuted the HLA or CMV assignments 20 times. In a later analysis, co-occurring TCRs were grouped using DBSCAN, and TCRdist sequence similarity was added for clustering within HLA-allele-positive subsets. Co-occurrence clustering excluded repertoires with fewer than 30,000 or more than 120,000 public chains, plus five with anomalous nucleotide sharing. This immuneACCESS table, as held by TCRdb, lists in-frame sequences with V and J called but not all clones. Of the missing ones, under half trace to an unresolved V gene in checked studies; the others have no known cause. The V and J calls and the clone size are those of that table, but D and trimming were determined from the DNA. The sample table records about 160,000 clones; 80% of these occur just once. The ten largest clones take up under 6% of the sample.

The chain is assembled from TRBV15 and TRBJ2-1, with 7 central nucleotides matching TRBD2. The TCR comes from a man under 40 in good health and CMV-seronegative. The sequencing input was PBMCs. DNA sequence: TGTGCCACCAGCAGGGGCGGGAGATCGGGCAATGAGCAGTTCTTC. This translates into CATSRGGRSGNEQFF.